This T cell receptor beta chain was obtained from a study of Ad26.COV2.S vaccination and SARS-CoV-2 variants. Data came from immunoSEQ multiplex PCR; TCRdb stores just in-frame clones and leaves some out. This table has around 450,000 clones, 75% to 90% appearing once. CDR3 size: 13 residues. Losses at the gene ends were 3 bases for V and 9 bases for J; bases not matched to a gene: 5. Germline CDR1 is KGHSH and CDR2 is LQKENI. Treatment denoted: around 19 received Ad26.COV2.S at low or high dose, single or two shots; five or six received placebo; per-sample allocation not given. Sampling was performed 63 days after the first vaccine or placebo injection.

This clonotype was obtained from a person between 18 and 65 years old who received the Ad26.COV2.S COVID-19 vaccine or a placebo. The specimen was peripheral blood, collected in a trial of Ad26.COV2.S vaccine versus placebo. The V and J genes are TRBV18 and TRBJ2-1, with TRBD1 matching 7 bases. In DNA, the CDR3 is TGTGCCAGCTCACCGGACAGGTCGGTTGAGCAGTTCTTC. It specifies CASSPDRSVEQFF.